One sample yielded the 21 T cell receptor beta chains listed below, sequenced in a study of Ad26.COV2.S vaccination and SARS-CoV-2 variants. The sample's treatment: 15 to 20 received Ad26.COV2.S at low or high dose, single or two shots; five or six received placebo; per-sample allocation not given. Day 63 after the first injection of vaccine or placebo was the sampling time. The table came from immunoSEQ multiplex PCR; TCRdb's copy has only in-frame clones and leaves some out. The sample holds about 500,000 clones, roughly nine tenths seen once. The sequencing here drew on peripheral blood, taken in a trial of Ad26.COV2.S vaccine versus placebo. The receptors stem from a person between 18 and 59 years old who received the Ad26.COV2.S COVID-19 vaccine or a placebo.

This clone has a single count. The chain combines TRBV6-5 with TRBJ2-7, with D perhaps TRBD1 (6 bases). The CDR3 consists of 14 residues. The ends were cut back, 8 bases at V and 1 base at J, with 15 bases in the middle. Per germline, CDR1 MNHEY and CDR2 SVGAGI. The CDR3 DNA reads TGTGCCAGCGGAAGGGGACACGGGTCCTACGAGCAGTACTTC. Protein: CASGRGHGSYEQYF.

The chain couples TRBV19 to TRBJ2-1; TRBD1 matches at 7 bases. Germline V gives CDR1 LNHDA, CDR2 SQIVND (reference sequence). The CDR3 is 16 amino acids. V shed 5 bases, J shed 0 bases, and the junction held 7 bases outside the gene matches. DNA for the CDR3: TGTGCCAGTAGTCATCGGACAGGAAGCTCCTACAATGAGCAGTTCTTC. Protein product: CASSHRTGSSYNEQFF.

The V gene is TRBV28, the J gene TRBJ2-3; 10 nucleotides agree with TRBD1. V lost 5 bases and J lost 3; bases outside the gene matches: 5. There are 15 residues in the CDR3. CDR1 and CDR2 from the germline V gene are MDHEN and SYDVKM. CDR3: CASSARQGATDTQYF. CDR3 DNA sequence: TGTGCCAGCAGTGCCCGACAGGGGGCAACAGATACGCAGTATTTT.

J is TRBJ1-5 and V is TRBV4-3; 9 nucleotides match TRBD1. The ends lost 2 bases at V and 3 bases at J; junction bases unmatched: 11. This CDR3 spans 18 amino acids. CDR1 is LGHNA and CDR2 is YSLEER in the germline V gene. CDR3 DNA sequence: TGCGCCAGCAGCCAATATACAGGGGGCGGAGGGAACAATCAGCCCCAGCATTTT. Protein: CASSQYTGGGGNNQPQHF.

The chain combines TRBV6-5 with TRBJ2-2; 9 nucleotides line up with TRBD1. Per germline, CDR1 MNHEY and CDR2 SVGAGI. This CDR3 spans 15 amino acids. The V segment lost 5 bases and the J segment 7 bases; nucleotides outside the gene matches: 8. The CDR3 sequence: CASSLGQGRNGELFF. In nucleotides, the CDR3 is TGTGCCAGCAGTCTCGGACAGGGGAGGAACGGGGAGCTGTTTTTT.

The chain employs TRBV9 and TRBJ2-4; D not resolved. This CDR3 spans 15 amino acids. The germline CDR1 and CDR2 sequences are SGDLS and YYNGEE. The V end lost 4 bases, the J end lost 0 bases, and 11 bases lay between the germline ends. CDR3 in amino acids: CASSPLDGAKNIQYF. The CDR3 DNA is TGTGCCAGCAGCCCGCTGGACGGAGCCAAAAACATTCAGTACTTC. The full variable domain, in which reference TRBV9 and TRBJ2-4 provide the parts outside the CDR3, is DSGVTQTPKHLITATGQRVTLRCSPRSGDLSVYWYQQSLDQGLQFLIQYYNGEERAKGNILERFSAQQFPDLHSELNLSSLELGDSALYFCASSPLDGAKNIQYFGAGTRLSVL.

The chain is built from TRBV27 and TRBJ2-4, with D unresolved. CDR1 is MNHEY, CDR2 SMNVEV, per germline (reference sequence). The CDR3 runs to 13 residues. V lost 6 bases to trimming and J lost 6 bases, with 12 bases between them. In DNA form, the CDR3 reads TGTGCCAGCAGCCTCGACGGGCGAAACATTCAGTACTTC. It specifies CASSLDGRNIQYF.

This clone was detected only a few times. The chain combines TRBV6-1 with TRBJ2-1, with 8 positions matching TRBD1. The germline gives CDR1 MNHNS, CDR2 SASEGT. The CDR3 has 16 amino acids. V lost 3 bases, J lost 2 bases, and 6 bases stayed unmatched. The CDR3 spells CASSEPPGGPYNEQFF. The CDR3 DNA sequence: TGTGCCAGCAGTGAGCCGCCAGGGGGCCCCTACAATGAGCAGTTCTTC.

This clone was observed once. V is TRBV10-3 and J is TRBJ2-7, with a possible D match to TRBD2 (6 bases). V was shortened by 3 bases and J by 6 bases, with 18 bases between the two germline ends. Germline assignment: CDR1 ENHRY and CDR2 SYGVKD. CDR3 length: 15 amino acids. CDR3 protein: CAISEQIVKGGEQYF. The DNA of the CDR3 is TGTGCCATCAGTGAACAGATCGTAAAGGGAGGCGAGCAGTACTTC.

The genes are TRBV11-2 and TRBJ2-1, with a possible D match to TRBD2 (6 bases). V was shortened by 3 bases and J by 9 bases, with 21 bases between the two germline ends. The CDR3 has 16 residues. Germline V CDR1 and CDR2: SGHAT, FQNNGV. The CDR3 sequence is CASSFLGRGKKGEQFF. The CDR3, as DNA: TGTGCCAGCAGCTTTCTTGGACGGGGGAAGAAGGGTGAGCAGTTCTTC. Looking up the rest from reference TRBV11-2 and TRBJ2-1 gives the full variable domain: EAGVAQSPRYKIIEKRQSVAFWCNPISGHATLYWYQQILGQGPKLLIQFQNNGVVDDSQLPKDRFSAERLKGVDSTLKIQPAKLEDSAVYLCASSFLGRGKKGEQFFGPGTRLTVL.

V and J are TRBV28 and TRBJ1-6; D might be TRBD1 (5 bases). Germline V CDR1 and CDR2: MDHEN, SYDVKM. The CDR3 sequence is 14 residues long. Deletions cut 5 bases from V and 5 bases from J, with 10 bases between. This CDR3 is CASSLDSNNSPLHF. DNA for the CDR3: TGTGCCAGCAGTCTCGACAGTAATAATTCACCCCTCCACTTT.

This clone showed up just a few times. The chain combines TRBV6-5 with TRBJ1-5; 8 positions agree with TRBD1. V shed 0 bases, J shed 7 bases, and the junction held 5 bases outside the gene matches. The CDR3 is made up of 15 amino acids. Per germline, CDR1 MNHEY and CDR2 SVGAGI. CDR3 in DNA: TGTGCCAGCAGTTACTCCGGACAGGGAGGGCAGCCCCAGCATTTT. It yields the protein CASSYSGQGGQPQHF.

The V gene is TRBV11-2, the J gene TRBJ2-7; D is perhaps TRBD1 or TRBD2 (5 bases each). The V end lost 3 bases, the J end lost 6 bases, and 15 bases lay between the germline ends. The CDR3 spans 14 residues. Germline V CDR1 and CDR2: SGHAT, FQNNGV. The CDR3 DNA reads as TGTGCCAGCAGCTTGTCTAGCTCGGGGCGCGAGCAGTACTTC. Its protein product is CASSLSSSGREQYF.

The chain combines TRBV21-1 with TRBJ1-6; the D call in the table, TRBD1, was not verified against the DNA. TRBV21-1 is reported as a pseudogene. The CDR3 is 17 residues long. CDR3 loop: CAIRRQGQSSYNSPLHF. DNA of the CDR3: TGTGCCATTCGACGGCAGGGACAGAGCTCCTATAATTCACCCCTCCACTTT.

The chain is built from TRBV12-3 or TRBV12-4 and TRBJ1-2; possibly TRBD1 for D (6 bases). V was trimmed by 8 bases and J by 5 bases, leaving 12 bases between them. The CDR3 length is 12 residues. The CDR3 loop reads CASFSGAYGYTF. The CDR3 DNA reads as TGTGCCAGCTTTTCAGGGGCTTATGGCTACACCTTC.

This sequence joins TRBV3-1 (or the pseudogene TRBV3-2) and TRBJ1-2, with a possible D match to TRBD1 (5 bases). The CDR3 contains 14 residues. Germline loops: CDR1 LGHDT, CDR2 YNNKEL (reference sequence). V lost 4 bases to trimming and J lost 7 bases, with 16 bases between them. CDR3 in amino acids: CASSPRGGAVGYTF. CDR3 sequence (DNA): TGTGCCAGCAGCCCTCGGGGGGGAGCGGTTGGCTACACCTTC.

This chain uses TRBV14 with TRBJ1-1; D is unclear. V was pared by 5 bases and J by 5 bases, with 12 bases between. The germline CDR1 and CDR2 sequences are SGHDN and FVKESK. The CDR3 covers 13 residues. The CDR3 sequence is CASSWAPGTEAFF. In nucleotides, the CDR3 is TGTGCCAGCAGCTGGGCCCCGGGGACTGAAGCTTTCTTT.

This clone was found once. V and J are TRBV19 and TRBJ1-3; 11 bases match TRBD1. Trimming removed 6 bases from V and 1 base from J; junction bases left unmatched: 8. Germline CDR1 reads LNHDA; CDR2 reads SQIVND (reference sequence). The CDR3 has 17 amino acids. CDR3 sequence (DNA): TGTGCCAGTAGAAAGCGGACAGGGGGCGCGTCTGGAAACACCATATATTTT. It codes for CASRKRTGGASGNTIYF.

The genes are TRBV3-1 (or the pseudogene TRBV3-2) and TRBJ2-1; 9 bases match TRBD1. Germline V lookup: CDR1 LGHDT, CDR2 YNNKEL (reference sequence). With 4 bases clipped from V and 4 bases from J, the junction kept 5 bases outside the gene matches. The CDR3 loop spans 15 amino acids. The DNA of the CDR3 is TGTGCCAGCAGCCGCCGGGACAGGGTTTACAATGAGCAGTTCTTC. This encodes CASSRRDRVYNEQFF.

Only one count was recorded for this clone. The chain employs TRBV18 and TRBJ1-6; D gene ambiguous. Germline V CDR1 and CDR2: KGHSH, LQKENI. V lost 2 bases and J 5 bases, leaving 4 bases between the germline ends. This CDR3 is built from 13 residues. CDR3 sequence reads: CASSPGNNSPLHF. The CDR3 nucleotides read TGTGCCAGCTCACCAGGGAATAATTCACCCCTCCACTTT.

Concerning this clone itself: Other DNA sequences in this sample translate to the same CDR3. V usage is TRBV30 and J usage is TRBJ1-5, with D unclear. The germline V gene encodes CDR1 GTSNPN and CDR2 SVGIG (reference sequence). Trimming took 0 bases from V and 1 from J, leaving 7 bases between them. This CDR3 is 14 amino acids long. In nucleotides, the CDR3 is TGTGCCTGGAGTGTAGGCGGGAGCAATCAGCCCCAGCATTTT. Residues: CAWSVGGSNQPQHF.